This T cell receptor (beta chain) appears in the sequencing data of a study of siplizumab effects on memory and regulatory T cells. TCRdb keeps only in-frame clones here, not all; method: immunoSEQ multiplex PCR. The sample lists about 100,000 clones, more than 85% seen once, with 0.15% in the top ten. The study's findings and limits: Siplizumab led to significantly less abundant alloreactive sequences that could be traced back to unstimulated CD4+ memory cells.

Germline V lookup: CDR1 MNHEY, CDR2 SMNVEV (reference sequence). The CDR3 has 13 amino acids. Trimming took 3 bases from V and 5 from J, leaving 10 bases between them. Remarks on this clone: The antigen remains undetermined.

Sequenced input: CD4+ T cells sorted from blood. The chain joins TRBV27 to TRBJ1-2; D not certain. This TCR was recovered from a human donor in good health. The CDR3 here is CASSFDPKYGYTF. CDR3 nucleotides: TGTGCCAGCAGTTTTGACCCGAAATATGGCTACACCTTC.